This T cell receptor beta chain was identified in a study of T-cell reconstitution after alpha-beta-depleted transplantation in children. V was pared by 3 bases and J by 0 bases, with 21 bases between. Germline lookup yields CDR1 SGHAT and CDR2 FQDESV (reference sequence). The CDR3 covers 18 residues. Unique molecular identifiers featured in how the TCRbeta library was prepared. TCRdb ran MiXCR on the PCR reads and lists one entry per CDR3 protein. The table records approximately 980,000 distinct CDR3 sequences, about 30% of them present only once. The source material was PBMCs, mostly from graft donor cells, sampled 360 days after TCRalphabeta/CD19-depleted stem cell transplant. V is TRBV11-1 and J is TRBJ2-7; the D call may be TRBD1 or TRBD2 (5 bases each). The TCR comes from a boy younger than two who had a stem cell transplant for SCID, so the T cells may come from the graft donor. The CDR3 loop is CASSFAIPRDDSSYEQYF. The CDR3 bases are TGTGCCAGCAGCTTCGCTATACCTCGGGACGACAGCTCCTACGAGCAGTACTTC.